This TCR beta chain was recovered during a study of a mutant IDH1 vaccine in newly diagnosed glioma. This sample's time point: week 47, end of study. Topical imiquimod was applied with each vaccine dose, which held 300 ug of mutant IDH1 20-mer peptide. Trimming pared 4 bases from V and 3 bases from J, leaving 20 bases between. The CDR3 totals 17 residues. CDR1 LNHDA and CDR2 SQIVND come from the germline V gene (reference sequence). Turning to this clone: The target antigen is unknown.

Sequencing used immunoSEQ multiplex PCR; TCRdb keeps in-frame clones, though not all of them. The sample consists of approximately 34,000 clones, approximately 90% of them appearing once. The material was PBMCs, obtained from a glioma patient whose treatment included an IDH1 peptide vaccine. The chain has TRBV19 and TRBJ2-3, with D possibly being TRBD2 (6 bases). The receptor comes from a man in his forties or fifties with glioma. The CDR3 spells CASSSRLGGILTDTQYF. In DNA form, the CDR3 reads TGTGCCAGTAGTAGTAGACTGGGCGGGATCTTGACAGATACGCAGTATTTT.